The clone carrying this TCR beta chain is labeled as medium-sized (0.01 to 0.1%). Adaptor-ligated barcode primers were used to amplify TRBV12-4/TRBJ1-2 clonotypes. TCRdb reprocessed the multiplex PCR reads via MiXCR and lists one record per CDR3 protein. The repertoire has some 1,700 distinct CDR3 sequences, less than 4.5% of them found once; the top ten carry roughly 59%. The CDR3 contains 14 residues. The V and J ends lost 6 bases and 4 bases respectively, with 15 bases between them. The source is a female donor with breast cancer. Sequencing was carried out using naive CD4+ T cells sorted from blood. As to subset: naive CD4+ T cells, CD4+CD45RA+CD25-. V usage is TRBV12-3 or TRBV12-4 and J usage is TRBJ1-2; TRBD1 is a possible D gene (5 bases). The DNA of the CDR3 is TGTGCCAGCAGGCGCACCCAGGGTCCCTATGGCTACACCTTC. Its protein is CASRRTQGPYGYTF.